This TCR beta chain emerged from a study of response to subunit inactivated influenza vaccine. TCRdb re-derived calls from the RT-PCR reads in MiXCR, one entry per CDR3 protein. This sample has about 650,000 distinct CDR3 sequences, with approximately 15% found just once. This CDR3 is 15 amino acids long. Germline V gives CDR1 SGHRS, CDR2 YFSETQ. Note on this clonotype: Being one base from a much bigger clone, this may be a read error.

The clonotype originates from a man between 45 and 60 years old who received an inactivated influenza vaccine. The gene calls are TRBV5-1 and TRBJ2-1; TRBD1 agrees at 7 bases. This specimen was PBMCs from blood, taken roughly 2 weeks before vaccination. The CDR3 bases are TGCGCCATCAGCTTGGGACAGCTTGGGGCCAATGAGCAGTTCTTC. The encoded protein is CAISLGQLGANEQFF.